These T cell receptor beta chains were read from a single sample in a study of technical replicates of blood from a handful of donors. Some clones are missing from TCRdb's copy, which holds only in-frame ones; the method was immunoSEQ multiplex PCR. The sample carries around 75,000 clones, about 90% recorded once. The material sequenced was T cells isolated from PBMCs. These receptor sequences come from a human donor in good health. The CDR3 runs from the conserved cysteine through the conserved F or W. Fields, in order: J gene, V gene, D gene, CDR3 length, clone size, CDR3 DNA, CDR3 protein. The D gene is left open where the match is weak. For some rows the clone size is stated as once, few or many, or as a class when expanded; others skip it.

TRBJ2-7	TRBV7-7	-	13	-	TGTGCCAGCGCGGTAGGTAGCTCCTACGAGCAGTACTTC	CASAVGSSYEQYF
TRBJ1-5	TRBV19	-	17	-	TGTGCCAGTAGTATCTTTAGTGGAGGAGGAATGAGGCAGCCCCAGCATTTT	CASSIFSGGGMRQPQHF
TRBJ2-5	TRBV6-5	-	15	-	TGTGCCAGCAGTCGAACCCCAGGACAGCAAGAGACCCAGTACTTC	CASSRTPGQQETQYF
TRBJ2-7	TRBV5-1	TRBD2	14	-	TGCGCCAGCAGCCCGGGAGGGGACCCCTACGAGCAGTACTTC	CASSPGGDPYEQYF
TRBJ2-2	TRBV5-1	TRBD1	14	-	TGCGCCAGCAAGGGGGCTATAAACACCGGGGAGCTGTTTTTT	CASKGAINTGELFF
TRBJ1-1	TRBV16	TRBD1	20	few	TGTGCCAGCAGCCAATTTGTCCCGGGACAGGGGGCGAGGGTGAACACTGAAGCTTTCTTT	CASSQFVPGQGARVNTEAFF
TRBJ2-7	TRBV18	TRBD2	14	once	TGTGCCAGCTCCCCGGGACTAGAATCCTACGAGCAGTACTTC	CASSPGLESYEQYF
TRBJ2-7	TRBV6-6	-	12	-	TGTGCCAGCACCTCCTATACCTACGAGCAGTACTTC	CASTSYTYEQYF
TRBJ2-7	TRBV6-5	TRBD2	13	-	TGTGCCAGCAGTTACTTTACGGGGGGCGAGCAGTACTTC	CASSYFTGGEQYF
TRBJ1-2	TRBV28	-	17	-	TGTGCCAGCAGTGCCGCGGGGGAAACAGGGAACAACTATGGCTACACCTTC	CASSAAGETGNNYGYTF
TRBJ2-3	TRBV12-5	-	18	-	TGTGCTAGTGGTTTGGTTCCCTCTGGGCGTTTTAGCACAGATACGCAGTATTTT	CASGLVPSGRFSTDTQYF
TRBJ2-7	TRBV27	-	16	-	TGTGCCAGCAGTTTATCGGGGGGGGCGCGTTCCTACGAGCAGTACTTC	CASSLSGGARSYEQYF
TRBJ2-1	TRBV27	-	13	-	TGTGCCAGCAAGGAGGGGAACTACAATGAGCAGTTCTTC	CASKEGNYNEQFF
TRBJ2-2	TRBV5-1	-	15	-	TGCGCCAGCAGCTTTGAGCGGAGCTTAGGGGGGGAGCTGTTTTTT	CASSFERSLGGELFF
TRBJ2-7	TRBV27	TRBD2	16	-	TGTGCCAGCTCCTTTTTTGGGGGGGAGGTATCCTACGAGCAGTACTTC	CASSFFGGEVSYEQYF